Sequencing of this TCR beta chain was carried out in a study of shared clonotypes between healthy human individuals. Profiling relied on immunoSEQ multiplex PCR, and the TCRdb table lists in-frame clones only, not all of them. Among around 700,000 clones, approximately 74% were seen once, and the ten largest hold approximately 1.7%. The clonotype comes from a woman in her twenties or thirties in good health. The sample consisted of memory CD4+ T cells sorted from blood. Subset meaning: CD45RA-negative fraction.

The CDR3 here is CASSQDLGSGGNTQYF. The CDR3 bases are TGTGCCAGCAGCCAAGATTTGGGGAGCGGAGGTAATACGCAGTATTTT. This sequence joins TRBV4-2 and TRBJ2-3; D might be TRBD2 (5 bases). V was shortened by 0 bases and J by 7 bases, with 17 bases between the two germline ends. The germline gives CDR1 LGHNA, CDR2 YNFKEQ. The CDR3 has 16 amino acids.